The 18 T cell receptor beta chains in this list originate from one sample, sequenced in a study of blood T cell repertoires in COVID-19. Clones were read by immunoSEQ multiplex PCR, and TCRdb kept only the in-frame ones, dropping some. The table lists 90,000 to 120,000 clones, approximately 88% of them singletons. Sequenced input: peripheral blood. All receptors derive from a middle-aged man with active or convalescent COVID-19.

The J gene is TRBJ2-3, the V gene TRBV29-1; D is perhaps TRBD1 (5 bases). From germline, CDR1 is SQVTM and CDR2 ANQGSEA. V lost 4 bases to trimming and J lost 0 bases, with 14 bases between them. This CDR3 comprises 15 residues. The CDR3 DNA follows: TGCAGCGTTGGTCAGGGAACGGACAGCACAGATACGCAGTATTTT. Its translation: CSVGQGTDSTDTQYF.

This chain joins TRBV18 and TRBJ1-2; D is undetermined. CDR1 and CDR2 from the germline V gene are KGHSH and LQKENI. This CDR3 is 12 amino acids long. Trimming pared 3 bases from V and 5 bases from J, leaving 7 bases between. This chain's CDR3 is CASSPRTYGYTF. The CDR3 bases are TGTGCCAGCTCACCTCGGACTTATGGCTACACCTTC.

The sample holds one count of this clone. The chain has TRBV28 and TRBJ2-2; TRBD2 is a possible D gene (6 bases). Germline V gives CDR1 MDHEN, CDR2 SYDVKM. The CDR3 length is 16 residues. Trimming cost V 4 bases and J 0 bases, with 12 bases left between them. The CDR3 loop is CASSSLGLANTGELFF. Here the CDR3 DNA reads TGTGCCAGCAGTTCCTTGGGACTCGCGAACACCGGGGAGCTGTTTTTT.

The DNA of the CDR3 is TGTGCCAGCACCTTGAGGGGGGGATGGACTGAAGCTTTCTTT. Translating gives CASTLRGGWTEAFF. This rearrangement joins TRBV6-5 to TRBJ1-1; tentatively, D is TRBD1 (6 bases). The CDR3 contains 14 residues. Trimming removed 7 bases at V and 5 bases at J, with 17 bases between. Germline CDR1 MNHEY, CDR2 SVGAGI.

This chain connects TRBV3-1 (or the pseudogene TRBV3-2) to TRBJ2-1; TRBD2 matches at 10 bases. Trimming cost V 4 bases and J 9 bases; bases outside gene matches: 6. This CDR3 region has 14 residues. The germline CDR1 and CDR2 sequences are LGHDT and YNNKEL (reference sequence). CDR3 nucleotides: TGTGCCAGCAGCCCCGGGACTAGCGTAAGTGAGCAGTTCTTC. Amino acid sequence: CASSPGTSVSEQFF.

The CDR3 region has the DNA TGTGCCAGCAGCCCTATCTGGGGGACAGGGAGAATAAATGAAAAACTGTTTTTT. This translates into CASSPIWGTGRINEKLFF. V gene TRBV7-8 combines with J gene TRBJ1-4; TRBD1 matches at 9 bases. CDR1 and CDR2 from the germline V gene are SGHVS and FQNEAQ. CDR3 length: 18 residues. The junction had 15 bases not matched to a gene; V was cut back by 5 bases and J by 5 bases. Variable domain in full (rest from reference TRBV7-8 and TRBJ1-4): GAGVSQSPRYKVAKRGQDVALRCDPISGHVSLFWYQQALGQGPEFLTYFQNEAQLDKSGLPSDRFFAERPEGSVSTLKIQRTQQEDSAVYLCASSPIWGTGRINEKLFFGSGTQLSVL.

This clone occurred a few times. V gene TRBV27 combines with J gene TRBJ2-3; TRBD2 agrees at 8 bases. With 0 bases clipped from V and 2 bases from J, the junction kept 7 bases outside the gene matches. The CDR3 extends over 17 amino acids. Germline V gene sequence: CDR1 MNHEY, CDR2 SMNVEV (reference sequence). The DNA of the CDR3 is TGTGCCAGCAGTTTATCGTTTAGCGGGGACTACACAGATACGCAGTATTTT. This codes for CASSLSFSGDYTDTQYF.

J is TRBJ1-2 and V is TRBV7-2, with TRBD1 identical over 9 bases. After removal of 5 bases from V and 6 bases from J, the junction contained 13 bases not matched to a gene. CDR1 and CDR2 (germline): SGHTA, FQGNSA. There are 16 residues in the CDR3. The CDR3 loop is CASSGPFGQGSDGYTF. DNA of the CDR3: TGTGCCAGCAGCGGCCCCTTTGGACAGGGGAGTGATGGCTACACCTTC.

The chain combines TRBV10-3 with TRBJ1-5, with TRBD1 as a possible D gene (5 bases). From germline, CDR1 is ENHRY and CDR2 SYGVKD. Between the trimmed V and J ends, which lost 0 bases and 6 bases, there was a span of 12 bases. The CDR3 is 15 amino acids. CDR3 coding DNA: TGTGCCATCAGTGAGTCCCCAGGCGGGGGTCAGCCCCAGCATTTT. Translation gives CAISESPGGGQPQHF.

CDR3 amino acids: CASRSGSGGANYGYTF. In DNA form, the CDR3 reads TGTGCCAGCAGGAGCGGCAGCGGGGGGGCTAACTATGGCTACACCTTC. The chain is built from TRBV27 and TRBJ1-2; possible D gene TRBD1, 5 bases. Germline lookup yields CDR1 MNHEY and CDR2 SMNVEV (reference sequence). The length of the CDR3 is 16 residues. Deletions cut 6 bases from V and 0 bases from J, with 17 bases between.

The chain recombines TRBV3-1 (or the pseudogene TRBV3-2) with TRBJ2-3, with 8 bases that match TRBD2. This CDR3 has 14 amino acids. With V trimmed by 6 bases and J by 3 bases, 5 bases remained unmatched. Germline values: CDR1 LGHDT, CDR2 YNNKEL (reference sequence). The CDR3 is CASRPRLATDTQYF. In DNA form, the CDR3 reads TGTGCCAGCAGGCCCAGACTAGCGACAGATACGCAGTATTTT.

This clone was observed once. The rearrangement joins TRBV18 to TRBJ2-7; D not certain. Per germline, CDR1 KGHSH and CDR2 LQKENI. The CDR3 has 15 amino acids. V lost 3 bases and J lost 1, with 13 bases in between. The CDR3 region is CASSPPGGGSYEQYF. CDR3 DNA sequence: TGTGCCAGCTCACCCCCTGGCGGCGGATCCTACGAGCAGTACTTC.

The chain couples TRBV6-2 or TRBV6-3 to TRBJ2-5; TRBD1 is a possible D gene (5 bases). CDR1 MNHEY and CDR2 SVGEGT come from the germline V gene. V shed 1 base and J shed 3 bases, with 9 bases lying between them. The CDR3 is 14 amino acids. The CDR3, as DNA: TGTGCCAGCAGTTACTATGGGGCGAAAGAGACCCAGTACTTC. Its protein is CASSYYGAKETQYF.

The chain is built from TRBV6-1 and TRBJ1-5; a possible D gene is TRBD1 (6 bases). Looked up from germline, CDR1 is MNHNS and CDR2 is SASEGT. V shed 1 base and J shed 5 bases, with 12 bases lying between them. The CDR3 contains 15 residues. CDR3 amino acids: CASSEVTGSYQPQHF. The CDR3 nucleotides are TGTGCCAGCAGTGAAGTAACAGGGAGTTATCAGCCCCAGCATTTT.

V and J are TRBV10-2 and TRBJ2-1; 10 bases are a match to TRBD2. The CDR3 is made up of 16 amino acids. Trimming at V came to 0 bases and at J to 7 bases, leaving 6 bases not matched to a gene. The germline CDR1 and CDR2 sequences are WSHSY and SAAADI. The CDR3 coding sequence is TGCGCCAGCAGTGAGTCAGGACTAGCGGAGGGTAATGAGCAGTTCTTC. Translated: CASSESGLAEGNEQFF.

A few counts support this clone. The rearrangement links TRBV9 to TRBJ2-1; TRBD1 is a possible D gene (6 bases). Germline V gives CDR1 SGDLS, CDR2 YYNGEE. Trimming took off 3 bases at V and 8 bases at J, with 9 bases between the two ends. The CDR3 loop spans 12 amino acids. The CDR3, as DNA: TGTGCCAGCAGCGAAACAGGGTATGAGCAGTTCTTC. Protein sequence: CASSETGYEQFF.

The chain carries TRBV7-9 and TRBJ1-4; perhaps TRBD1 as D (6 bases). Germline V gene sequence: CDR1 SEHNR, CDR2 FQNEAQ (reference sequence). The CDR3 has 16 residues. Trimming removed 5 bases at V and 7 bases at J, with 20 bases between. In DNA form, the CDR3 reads TGTGCCAGCAGCCCCTTAGGGGGGGCGGAGGGTGAAAAACTGTTTTTT. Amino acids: CASSPLGGAEGEKLFF.

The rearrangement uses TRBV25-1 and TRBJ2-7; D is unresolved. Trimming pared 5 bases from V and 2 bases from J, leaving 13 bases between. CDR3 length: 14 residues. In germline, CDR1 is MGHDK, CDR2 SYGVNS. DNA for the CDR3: TGTGCCAGCAGTCTCTCCGGAGAGGCCTACGAGCAGTACTTC. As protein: CASSLSGEAYEQYF.